Listed below are T cell receptor beta chains from one sample, sequenced in a study of shared clonotypes between healthy human individuals. Sequencing used immunoSEQ multiplex PCR; TCRdb keeps in-frame clones, though not all of them. The sample holds around 1.1 million clones, around 77% seen once. The specimen sequenced was memory CD4+ T cells from PBMCs. The receptor set was obtained from a man younger than 35 in good health. Some clones in this sample may be carry-over from other donors' samples. Each CDR3 is given with its conserved first and last residue. A D gene is named only where the DNA matches it firmly. Clone size, where shown, is once, few, many, or a class for clones that have expanded.

abundance: .
v_gene: TRBV9
j_gene: TRBJ2-3
d_gene: .
CDR3nt: TGTGCCACCAGCTTAGCCCCCACAGATACGCAGTATTTT
CDR3aa: CATSLAPTDTQYF

abundance: once
v_gene: TRBV7-9
j_gene: TRBJ2-7
d_gene: .
CDR3nt: TGTGCCAGCAGCCCCGGGACTCAAGCCTACGAGCAGTACTTC
CDR3aa: CASSPGTQAYEQYF

abundance: .
v_gene: TRBV28
j_gene: TRBJ1-1
d_gene: .
CDR3nt: TGTGCCAGCAGCCCCCAAGGGCAGAGAGCTTTCTTT
CDR3aa: CASSPQGQRAFF

abundance: .
v_gene: TRBV23-1
j_gene: TRBJ2-1
d_gene: .
CDR3nt: TGCGCCAGCAGTCAATCGATGGCAAGGGGGGACAATGAGCAGTTCTTC
CDR3aa: CASSQSMARGDNEQFF

abundance: .
v_gene: TRBV5-6
j_gene: TRBJ1-2
d_gene: .
CDR3nt: TGTGCCAGCAGCTTTCAGGGACCCTATGGCTACACCTTC
CDR3aa: CASSFQGPYGYTF

abundance: .
v_gene: TRBV7-2
j_gene: TRBJ2-1
d_gene: TRBD2
CDR3nt: TGTGCCAGCAGCTTCCTAGCGGGAGTAGTGGGTAATGAGCAGTTCTTC
CDR3aa: CASSFLAGVVGNEQFF

abundance: .
v_gene: TRBV7-2
j_gene: TRBJ2-6
d_gene: .
CDR3nt: TGTGCCAGCAGCTTAATGCGGATCTCTGGGGCCAACGTCCTGACTTTC
CDR3aa: CASSLMRISGANVLTF

abundance: .
v_gene: TRBV10-3
j_gene: TRBJ2-1
d_gene: TRBD2
CDR3nt: TGTGCCACCCGACGGGAGGGGGGGAACGGTGAGCAGTTCTTC
CDR3aa: CATRREGGNGEQFF

abundance: once
v_gene: TRBV5-1
j_gene: TRBJ2-7
d_gene: .
CDR3nt: TGCGCCAGCAGCTTGGAGGGCGGACCAGGGTTCTACGAGCAGTACTTC
CDR3aa: CASSLEGGPGFYEQYF

abundance: .
v_gene: TRBV2
j_gene: TRBJ2-1
d_gene: .
CDR3nt: TGTGCCAGCAGTCTTATCCTGGACAACAATGAGCAGTTCTTC
CDR3aa: CASSLILDNNEQFF

abundance: many
v_gene: TRBV7-9
j_gene: TRBJ2-7
d_gene: .
CDR3nt: TGTGCCAGCAGCCCCTTGGGCGCAGAAGCCTACGAGCAGTACTTC
CDR3aa: CASSPLGAEAYEQYF

abundance: many
v_gene: TRBV6-4
j_gene: TRBJ2-2
d_gene: .
CDR3nt: TGTGCCAGCAGTGACTCGGGGGCCACCGGGGAGCTGTTTTTT
CDR3aa: CASSDSGATGELFF

abundance: .
v_gene: TRBV6-5
j_gene: TRBJ1-3
d_gene: .
CDR3nt: TGTGCCAGCAATGGTCCTTCTGGAAACACCATATATTTT
CDR3aa: CASNGPSGNTIYF

abundance: .
v_gene: TRBV7-8
j_gene: TRBJ2-2
d_gene: TRBD2
CDR3nt: TGTGCCAGCAGCTTAGCGATCCGACTAGCGGCGCTTACGAACACCGGGGAGCTGTTTTTT
CDR3aa: CASSLAIRLAALTNTGELFF

abundance: .
v_gene: TRBV7-3
j_gene: TRBJ2-2
d_gene: TRBD1
CDR3nt: TGTGCCAGCAGCCCCGGACAGGGATACAGGGAGCTGTTTTTT
CDR3aa: CASSPGQGYRELFF

abundance: once
v_gene: TRBV15
j_gene: TRBJ2-3
d_gene: TRBD1
CDR3nt: TGTGCCACCAGCAGAGATTCAGGGACAGGGCCAAGCACAGATACGCAGTATTTT
CDR3aa: CATSRDSGTGPSTDTQYF

abundance: .
v_gene: TRBV28
j_gene: TRBJ1-1
d_gene: .
CDR3nt: TGTGCCAGCAGTTCTGGCAGGGCGGCTGAAGCTTTCTTT
CDR3aa: CASSSGRAAEAFF

abundance: .
v_gene: TRBV28
j_gene: TRBJ2-7
d_gene: .
CDR3nt: TGTGCCAGCAGGCACGGCTCGAGCTCCTACGAGCAGTACTTC
CDR3aa: CASRHGSSSYEQYF

abundance: .
v_gene: TRBV18
j_gene: TRBJ1-2
d_gene: .
CDR3nt: TGTGCCAGCTCACCAGACGGGACAAGAGGCTACACCTTC
CDR3aa: CASSPDGTRGYTF

abundance: .
v_gene: TRBV5-1
j_gene: TRBJ1-2
d_gene: .
CDR3nt: TGCGCCAGCAGCTTTAGAGGGGCGGAGGGGTATGGCTACACCTTC
CDR3aa: CASSFRGAEGYGYTF

abundance: .
v_gene: TRBV15
j_gene: TRBJ1-2
d_gene: TRBD1
CDR3nt: TGTGCCACCAGCAGAGGGGGACAGGGATTGTCCTATGGCTACACCTTC
CDR3aa: CATSRGGQGLSYGYTF

abundance: .
v_gene: TRBV4-2
j_gene: TRBJ2-3
d_gene: TRBD2
CDR3nt: TGTGCCAGCAGCCAAGATCTGTACGGCGGGAGGGCCAGCACAGATACGCAGTATTTT
CDR3aa: CASSQDLYGGRASTDTQYF

abundance: .
v_gene: TRBV6-5
j_gene: TRBJ2-2
d_gene: .
CDR3nt: TGTGCCAGCAGCCCTCGAACCGGGGAGCTGTTTTTT
CDR3aa: CASSPRTGELFF

abundance: .
v_gene: TRBV7-9
j_gene: TRBJ1-3
d_gene: .
CDR3nt: TGTGCCAGCAGCCCTTTCGAGGGGCATGGAAACACCATATATTTT
CDR3aa: CASSPFEGHGNTIYF

abundance: .
v_gene: TRBV18
j_gene: TRBJ2-1
d_gene: .
CDR3nt: TGTGCCAGCTCGCGTCAATTTCCGGGAGAAGGTGAGCAGTTCTTC
CDR3aa: CASSRQFPGEGEQFF

abundance: once
v_gene: TRBV9
j_gene: TRBJ2-5
d_gene: .
CDR3nt: TGTGCCAGCAGCCCCCAGACAGGATCCTGGGAGGAGACCCAGTACTTC
CDR3aa: CASSPQTGSWEETQYF

abundance: few
v_gene: TRBV27
j_gene: TRBJ1-2
d_gene: TRBD1
CDR3nt: TGTGCCAGCAGGATGACAGGGGGCTATGGCTACACCTTC
CDR3aa: CASRMTGGYGYTF

abundance: .
v_gene: TRBV28
j_gene: TRBJ2-1
d_gene: TRBD1
CDR3nt: TGTGCCAGCAGAGGGAACAGGGGCGACACACCCTCCTACAATGAGCAGTTCTTC
CDR3aa: CASRGNRGDTPSYNEQFF

abundance: .
v_gene: TRBV7-2
j_gene: TRBJ2-3
d_gene: TRBD2
CDR3nt: TGTGCCAGCAGCTTAGCGGGAGGGCGTCCAGATACGCAGTATTTT
CDR3aa: CASSLAGGRPDTQYF

abundance: .
v_gene: TRBV18
j_gene: TRBJ1-3
d_gene: .
CDR3nt: TGTGCCAGCTCACCCCAGGAAGCTGGAAACACCATATATTTT
CDR3aa: CASSPQEAGNTIYF

abundance: .
v_gene: TRBV7-2
j_gene: TRBJ2-7
d_gene: .
CDR3nt: TGTGCCAGCAGCTTTTTTGGGGTTAGCGACGAGCAGTACTTC
CDR3aa: CASSFFGVSDEQYF

abundance: few
v_gene: TRBV5-1
j_gene: TRBJ2-5
d_gene: .
CDR3nt: TGCGCCAGCAGCCTCCAAGAGACCCAGTACTTC
CDR3aa: CASSLQETQYF

abundance: .
v_gene: TRBV6-5
j_gene: TRBJ1-4
d_gene: .
CDR3nt: TGTGCCAGCAGTTACCGGGGGTATGCAACTAATGAAAAACTGTTTTTT
CDR3aa: CASSYRGYATNEKLFF

abundance: .
v_gene: TRBV7-2
j_gene: TRBJ1-3
d_gene: .
CDR3nt: TGTGCCAGCAGCACCCGACAGTTCTGGAACACCATATATTTT
CDR3aa: CASSTRQFWNTIYF

abundance: .
v_gene: TRBV19
j_gene: TRBJ1-2
d_gene: .
CDR3nt: TGTGCCAGTAGTGTATCCGCTAACTATGGCTACACCTTC
CDR3aa: CASSVSANYGYTF

abundance: .
v_gene: TRBV7-6
j_gene: TRBJ2-2
d_gene: TRBD1
CDR3nt: TGTGCCAGCAGCCGGGGACAGGGGGCGCGCGGGGAGCTGTTTTTT
CDR3aa: CASSRGQGARGELFF

abundance: .
v_gene: TRBV11-2
j_gene: TRBJ1-1
d_gene: .
CDR3nt: TGTGCCAGCAGACCAGAAAGAGCCGCTGAAGCTTTCTTT
CDR3aa: CASRPERAAEAFF

abundance: .
v_gene: TRBV10-3
j_gene: TRBJ1-3
d_gene: .
CDR3nt: TGTGCCATCAGTTCGACAGGTATCCCCAGATCCTCTGGAAACACCATATATTTT
CDR3aa: CAISSTGIPRSSGNTIYF

abundance: .
v_gene: TRBV20-1
j_gene: TRBJ2-3
d_gene: .
CDR3nt: TGCAGTGCCCCCACGGCAGATACGCAGTATTTT
CDR3aa: CSAPTADTQYF

abundance: .
v_gene: TRBV20-1
j_gene: TRBJ2-5
d_gene: .
CDR3nt: TGCAGTGTGTTTGGGGGCGAGACCCAGTACTTC
CDR3aa: CSVFGGETQYF

abundance: .
v_gene: TRBV7-3
j_gene: TRBJ2-3
d_gene: .
CDR3nt: TGTGCCAGCAGCCCACGCCCGCAGACAGATACGCAGTATTTT
CDR3aa: CASSPRPQTDTQYF

abundance: .
v_gene: TRBV19
j_gene: TRBJ1-5
d_gene: TRBD1
CDR3nt: TGTGCCAGTGGGGACAGGGCTTCTAGCAATCAGCCCCAGCATTTT
CDR3aa: CASGDRASSNQPQHF

abundance: .
v_gene: TRBV11-3
j_gene: TRBJ2-5
d_gene: .
CDR3nt: TGTGCCAGCAGCCTTGGGGCCTCAGGGGAGACCCAGTACTTC
CDR3aa: CASSLGASGETQYF

abundance: .
v_gene: TRBV30
j_gene: TRBJ2-2
d_gene: .
CDR3nt: TGTGCCTGGAGTGTACCCCGGGCAGGGGCGAGGACCGGGGAGCTGTTTTTT
CDR3aa: CAWSVPRAGARTGELFF

abundance: .
v_gene: TRBV6-6
j_gene: TRBJ2-4
d_gene: TRBD2
CDR3nt: TGTGCCAGCAGCCGGGGGGGGGAAAACATCCAGTACTTC
CDR3aa: CASSRGGENIQYF

abundance: .
v_gene: TRBV5-1
j_gene: TRBJ2-3
d_gene: .
CDR3nt: TGCGCCAGCAGCTTGTGGACAGACCCTAGCACAGATACGCAGTATTTT
CDR3aa: CASSLWTDPSTDTQYF

abundance: .
v_gene: TRBV4-3
j_gene: TRBJ2-1
d_gene: .
CDR3nt: TGCGCCAGCAGCCAAGAATTGGAGCACAATGAGCAGTTCTTC
CDR3aa: CASSQELEHNEQFF

abundance: .
v_gene: TRBV11-2
j_gene: TRBJ1-2
d_gene: .
CDR3nt: TGTGCCAGTGGAGGGCAGAGTAACTATGGCTACACCTTC
CDR3aa: CASGGQSNYGYTF

abundance: .
v_gene: TRBV5-1
j_gene: TRBJ2-7
d_gene: TRBD1
CDR3nt: TGCGCCAGCAGCTTTCTGGGGACAGCCTCGGAGCAGTACTTC
CDR3aa: CASSFLGTASEQYF

abundance: .
v_gene: TRBV11-2
j_gene: TRBJ1-5
d_gene: .
CDR3nt: TGTGCCAGCAGCTTAGTAAGCAATCAGCCCCAGCATTTT
CDR3aa: CASSLVSNQPQHF

abundance: .
v_gene: TRBV11-2
j_gene: TRBJ2-1
d_gene: .
CDR3nt: TGTGCCAGCAGCCTCGGGACCTACAATGAGCAGTTCTTC
CDR3aa: CASSLGTYNEQFF

abundance: many
v_gene: TRBV28
j_gene: TRBJ1-5
d_gene: TRBD1
CDR3nt: TGTGCCAGCAGTTTAGAACAGGGGGCAAATCAGCCCCAGCATTTT
CDR3aa: CASSLEQGANQPQHF

abundance: few
v_gene: TRBV5-1
j_gene: TRBJ2-5
d_gene: .
CDR3nt: TGCGCCAGCAGCTTCGACCCTGTGGGCCAAGAGACCCAGTACTTC
CDR3aa: CASSFDPVGQETQYF

abundance: .
v_gene: TRBV7-6
j_gene: TRBJ2-3
d_gene: .
CDR3nt: TGTGCCAGCAGCGACCGTCCGAGACGGACAGATACGCAGTATTTT
CDR3aa: CASSDRPRRTDTQYF

abundance: .
v_gene: TRBV7-9
j_gene: TRBJ1-2
d_gene: .
CDR3nt: TGTGCCAGCGGGTTGGCCTATGGCTACACCTTC
CDR3aa: CASGLAYGYTF

abundance: .
v_gene: TRBV29-1
j_gene: TRBJ2-3
d_gene: .
CDR3nt: TGCAGCGTTGATAAGTCATACACAGATACGCAGTATTTT
CDR3aa: CSVDKSYTDTQYF